A selection of T cell receptor beta chains follows, all from one sample in a study of blood T cell repertoires in COVID-19. Here immunoSEQ multiplex PCR was the method, and the copy in TCRdb shows in-frame clones only, minus some. The sample yields more than 95,000 clones, around four fifths seen once. Sequencing used peripheral blood. The receptors originated from a man aged 55 to 69 with acute or convalescent COVID-19. The conserved cysteine and the conserved F or W are not part of the CDR3 here.

v_gene	j_gene	CDR3aa
TRBV19	TRBJ2-1	ASTETGGIFGLHNEQF
TRBV2	TRBJ2-1	ASSRLATYNEQF
TRBV6-2/TRBV6-3	TRBJ1-2	ASTPDRQANYGYT
TRBV5-1	TRBJ2-1	ASSSLNSRDNEQF
TRBV11-1	TRBJ2-7	ASSSRDKWEQY
TRBV5-1	TRBJ2-7	ASSSGQTYEQY
TRBV5-6	TRBJ2-1	ASSLAGAVNEQF
TRBV9	TRBJ2-1	ASSAQGQDFYNEQF
TRBV25-1	TRBJ1-1	ASATGNTEAF
TRBV5-1	TRBJ1-4	ASSLGTVNEKLF
TRBV13	TRBJ2-5	ASSHTARGGPETQY
TRBV3-1/TRBV3-2	TRBJ2-5	ASSLGWDLMGTQY
TRBV18	TRBJ1-2	ASSPNQRLNYGYT
TRBV7-2	TRBJ2-7	ASTSFRTSGRVNEQY
TRBV28	TRBJ2-7	ASSSGQGYEQY
TRBV9	TRBJ2-1	ASSVRTSGGKDYNEQF
TRBV6-5	TRBJ2-1	ASSPLAGGDNEQF
TRBV5-5	TRBJ2-1	ASSWLGEGQVGRNEQF
TRBV6-5	TRBJ1-3	ASKSSGNTIY
TRBV9	TRBJ1-2	ASSAKPQVPGDGYT
TRBV19	TRBJ1-5	ASSIAWESNQPQH
TRBV7-2	TRBJ1-4	ASSLDRSATNEKLF
TRBV10-3	TRBJ2-7	AISERDSSYEQY
TRBV18	TRBJ1-2	ASSPPNGGYT
TRBV7-2	TRBJ2-1	ASSYRQGPYNEQF
TRBV1	TRBJ2-1	TSSQDSYNEQF
TRBV20-1	TRBJ1-2	SASSGDGFYGYT
TRBV12-3/TRBV12-4	TRBJ2-5	ASSFGETQY
TRBV19	TRBJ2-7	ASSATGGREQY
TRBV7-2	TRBJ1-2	ATLRSSGTESRGYT
TRBV7-6	TRBJ1-2	ASSLSNRGYHGYT
TRBV2	TRBJ1-5	ASSEAPGQGRENGNQPQH
TRBV27	TRBJ1-2	ASSDSDYGYT
TRBV30	TRBJ2-3	AWSAPGITDTQY
TRBV27	TRBJ2-6	ASSPDITGANVLT
TRBV6-5	TRBJ1-2	ASSYLTGGYGYT
TRBV7-3	TRBJ1-2	ASGTNGDGYT
TRBV10-1	TRBJ2-7	ASSDPGGTSGGSQY
TRBV5-1	TRBJ2-7	ASSFQGGKTYEQY
TRBV5-6	TRBJ1-1	ASSSRSGTGKAF
TRBV30	TRBJ2-1	AWSTPSVEQF
TRBV6-5	TRBJ2-7	ASSRRQAVPYEQY
TRBV30	TRBJ2-1	AWSSGGGATEQF
TRBV21-1	TRBJ2-4	ASSTKSPTGTLAKNIQY
TRBV7-8	TRBJ1-5	ASSLAAGNQPQH
TRBV10-3	TRBJ2-5	AISPRGGRIPETQY
TRBV6-2/TRBV6-3	TRBJ2-3	ASSLQGDTDTQY
TRBV21-1	TRBJ2-7	ASSNRTSGGPNRLSYEQY
TRBV5-5	TRBJ1-4	ASSSGRGGEKLF
TRBV2	TRBJ2-7	ASSSHSYEQY
TRBV27	TRBJ1-1	ASSPWAYPMNTEAF
TRBV6-5	TRBJ1-6	ASSRTGGISPLH
TRBV5-1	TRBJ2-2	ASSLTTAGITGELF
TRBV10-3	TRBJ1-2	AISESTGYSNYGYT
TRBV6-1	TRBJ2-6	ASSDRTGGAGANVLT